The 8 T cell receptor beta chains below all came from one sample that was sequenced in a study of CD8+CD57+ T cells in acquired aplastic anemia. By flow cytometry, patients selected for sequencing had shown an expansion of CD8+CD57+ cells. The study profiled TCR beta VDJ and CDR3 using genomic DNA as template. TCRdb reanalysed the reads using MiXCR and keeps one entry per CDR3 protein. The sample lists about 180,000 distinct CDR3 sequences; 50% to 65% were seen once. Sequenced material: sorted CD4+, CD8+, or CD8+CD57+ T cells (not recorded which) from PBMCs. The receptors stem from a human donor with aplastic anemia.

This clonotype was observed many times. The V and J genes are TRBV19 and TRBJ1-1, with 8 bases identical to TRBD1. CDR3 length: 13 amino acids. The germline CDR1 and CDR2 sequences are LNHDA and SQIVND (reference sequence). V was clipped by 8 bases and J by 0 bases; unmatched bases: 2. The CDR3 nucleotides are TGTGCCAGTGGGACAGGCATGAACACTGAAGCTTTCTTT. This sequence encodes CASGTGMNTEAFF. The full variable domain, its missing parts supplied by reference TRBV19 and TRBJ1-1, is DGGITQSPKYLFRKEGQNVTLSCEQNLNHDAMYWYRQDPGQGLRLIYYSQIVNDFQKGDIAEGYSVSREKKESFPLTVTSAQKNPTAFYLCASGTGMNTEAFFGQGTRLTVV.

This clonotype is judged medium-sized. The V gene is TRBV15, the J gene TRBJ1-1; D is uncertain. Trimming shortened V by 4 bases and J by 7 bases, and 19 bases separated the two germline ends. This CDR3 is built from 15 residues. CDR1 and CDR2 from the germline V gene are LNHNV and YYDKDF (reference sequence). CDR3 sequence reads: CATSIEEGSRDEAFF. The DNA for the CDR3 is TGTGCCACCAGCATTGAAGAAGGGTCGAGGGATGAAGCTTTCTTT.

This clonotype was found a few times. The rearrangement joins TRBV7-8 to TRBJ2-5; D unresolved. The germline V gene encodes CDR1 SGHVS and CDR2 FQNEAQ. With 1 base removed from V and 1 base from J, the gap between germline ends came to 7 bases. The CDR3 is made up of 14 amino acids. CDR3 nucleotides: TGTGCCAGCAGCTTAGGCCGGCTCCAAGAGACCCAGTACTTC. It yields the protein CASSLGRLQETQYF.

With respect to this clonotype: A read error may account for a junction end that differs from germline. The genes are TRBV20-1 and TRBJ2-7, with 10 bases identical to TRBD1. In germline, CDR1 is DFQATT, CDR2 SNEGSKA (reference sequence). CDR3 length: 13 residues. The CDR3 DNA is TGCAGTGCTACGGACAGGGGGGAGTACGATCAGTACTTC. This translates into CSATDRGEYDQYF.

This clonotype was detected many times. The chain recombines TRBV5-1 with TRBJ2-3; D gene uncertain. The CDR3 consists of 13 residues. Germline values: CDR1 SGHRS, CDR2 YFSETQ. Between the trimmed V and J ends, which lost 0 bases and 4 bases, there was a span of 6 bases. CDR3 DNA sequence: TGCGCCAGCAGCTTGGGTGATTCAGATACGCAGTATTTT. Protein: CASSLGDSDTQYF.

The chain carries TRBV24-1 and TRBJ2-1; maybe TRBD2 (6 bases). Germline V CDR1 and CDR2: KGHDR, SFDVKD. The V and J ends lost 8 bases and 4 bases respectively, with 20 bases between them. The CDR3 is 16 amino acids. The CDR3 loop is CATTSGVADNYNEQFF. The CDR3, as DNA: TGTGCCACCACCTCCGGGGTAGCGGATAATTACAATGAGCAGTTCTTC.

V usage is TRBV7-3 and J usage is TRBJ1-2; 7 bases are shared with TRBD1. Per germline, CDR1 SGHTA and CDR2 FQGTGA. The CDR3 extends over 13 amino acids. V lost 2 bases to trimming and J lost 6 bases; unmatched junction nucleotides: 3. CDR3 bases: TGTGCCAGCAGCTTAGTAGGGGGCGATGGCTACACCTTC. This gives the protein CASSLVGGDGYTF.

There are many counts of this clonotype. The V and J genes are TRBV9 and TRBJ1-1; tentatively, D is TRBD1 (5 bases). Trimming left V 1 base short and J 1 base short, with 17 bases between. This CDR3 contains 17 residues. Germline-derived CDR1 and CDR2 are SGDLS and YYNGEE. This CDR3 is CASSVTQGLGENTEAFF. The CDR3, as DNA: TGTGCCAGCAGCGTAACCCAGGGCCTTGGAGAGAACACTGAAGCTTTCTTT. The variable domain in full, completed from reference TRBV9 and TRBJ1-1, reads DSGVTQTPKHLITATGQRVTLRCSPRSGDLSVYWYQQSLDQGLQFLIQYYNGEERAKGNILERFSAQQFPDLHSELNLSSLELGDSALYFCASSVTQGLGENTEAFFGQGTRLTVV.